This T cell receptor beta chain was retrieved from a study of Ad26.COV2.S vaccination and SARS-CoV-2 variants. This CDR3 region has 16 residues. Trimming removed 3 bases from V and 2 bases from J; junction bases left unmatched: 6. Germline CDR1 reads MNHEY; CDR2 reads SMNVEV (reference sequence). Treatment reported: over 15 received Ad26.COV2.S at low or high dose, single or two shots; several received placebo; per-sample allocation not given. Sampling was performed 63 days after the first vaccine or placebo injection. Donation came from an adult in Boston who was aged 18-55 years. Libraries were prepared by immunoSEQ multiplex PCR; TCRdb keeps only in-frame clonotypes and omits some of them. The sample includes roughly 350,000 clones, around 86% of them seen just once.

The V gene is TRBV27, the J gene TRBJ1-4, with 7 bases that match TRBD1. This sequence originates from a person aged 18-65 years who received the Ad26.COV2.S COVID-19 vaccine or a placebo. The input for sequencing was peripheral blood, taken in a trial of Ad26.COV2.S vaccine versus placebo. The CDR3 DNA reads as TGTGCCAGCAGTTTCACAAGGGGGCGTACTAATGAAAAACTGTTTTTT. Translating it yields CASSFTRGRTNEKLFF. Drawing the rest from reference TRBV27 and TRBJ1-4, the complete variable domain is EAQVTQNPRYLITVTGKKLTVTCSQNMNHEYMSWYRQDPGLGLRQIYYSMNVEVTDKGDVPEGYKVSRKEKRNFPLILESPSPNQTSLYFCASSFTRGRTNEKLFFGSGTQLSVL.